This is a list of T cell receptor beta chains from one sample in a study of cytomegalovirus exposure and HLA in healthy donors. Clones were read by immunoSEQ multiplex PCR, and TCRdb kept only the in-frame ones, dropping some. The profile covers more than 90,000 clones, with over 65% appearing a single time and approximately 0.9% taken by the ten largest. Sequencing was done on a sample of PBMCs. All receptors come from a woman aged 25 to 45 in good health and CMV-seronegative. CDR3s include the opening cysteine and the closing phenylalanine or tryptophan. The order of the fields is clone size, J gene, V gene, D gene, CDR3 protein, CDR3 DNA. A D gene is named only where the DNA matches it firmly. Only some rows state a clone size, as once, few, many or a class for expanded clones.

NA,TRBJ2-7,TRBV29-1,NA,CSVVQDSYEQYF,TGCAGCGTTGTCCAGGACTCCTACGAGCAGTACTTC
NA,TRBJ2-7,TRBV5-4,TRBD2,CASSESTSGGSYEQYF,TGTGCCAGCAGCGAATCGACTAGCGGGGGCTCCTACGAGCAGTACTTC
few,TRBJ2-3,TRBV30,TRBD2,CAWSLSGGSDTQYF,TGTGCCTGGAGTCTTAGCGGGGGAAGCGATACGCAGTATTTT
NA,TRBJ1-2,TRBV6-6,TRBD1,CASNKRQGGLKTF,TGTGCCAGCAATAAGAGACAGGGGGGATTAAAAACCTTC
once,TRBJ2-5,TRBV5-1,TRBD2,CASRRSGGETQYF,TGCGCCAGCAGAAGGAGCGGGGGAGAGACCCAGTACTTC
NA,TRBJ1-4,TRBV30,NA,CAWSGPTGTSKEKLFF,TGTGCCTGGAGTGGCCCCACCGGGACAAGTAAAGAAAAACTGTTTTTT
NA,TRBJ1-1,TRBV18,NA,CASSTDGGTEAFF,TGTGCCAGCTCAACCGACGGGGGGACTGAAGCTTTCTTT
NA,TRBJ1-3,TRBV11-2,NA,CASSRATGDGNTIYF,TGTGCCAGCAGCCGAGCGACAGGTGATGGAAACACCATATATTTT
NA,TRBJ2-2,TRBV7-9,NA,CASSLTVTGELFF,TGTGCCAGCAGCTTGACAGTGACCGGGGAGCTGTTTTTT
NA,TRBJ1-2,TRBV6-1,TRBD1,CASSVDRSYGYTF,TGTGCCAGCAGCGTGGACAGGTCCTATGGCTACACCTTC
few,TRBJ1-6,TRBV15,NA,CATSRDLTDDNSPLHF,TGTGCCACCAGCAGAGATCTGACAGATGATAATTCACCCCTCCACTTT
NA,TRBJ2-2,TRBV5-1,TRBD2,CASSQLAGGQSTGELFF,TGCGCCAGCAGCCAGCTAGCGGGAGGGCAAAGCACCGGGGAGCTGTTTTTT
NA,TRBJ1-1,TRBV2,NA,CASSDMGLMNTEAFF,TGTGCCAGCAGTGATATGGGCCTTATGAACACTGAAGCTTTCTTT
once,TRBJ2-5,TRBV7-6,NA,CASSSGVGRETQYF,TGTGCCAGCAGCAGCGGAGTTGGGCGGGAGACCCAGTACTTC
NA,TRBJ2-3,TRBV25-1,TRBD2,CASSERLAGASGTDTQYF,TGTGCCAGCAGCGAGAGACTAGCGGGGGCCTCGGGCACAGATACGCAGTATTTT
NA,TRBJ2-7,TRBV7-8,NA,CASSLARGASYEQYF,TGTGCCAGCAGCTTAGCCAGGGGCGCCAGCTACGAGCAGTACTTC
once,TRBJ1-1,TRBV19,TRBD1,CASRREGQGSNEAFF,TGTGCCAGTAGAAGAGAGGGACAGGGTTCTAATGAAGCTTTCTTT
NA,TRBJ1-6,TRBV5-1,NA,CASSVDSPGNNSPLHF,TGCGCCAGCAGCGTAGACAGTCCTGGCAATAATTCACCCCTCCACTTT
NA,TRBJ1-1,TRBV19,NA,CASSPRNVGEVNTEAFF,TGTGCCAGTAGTCCTAGGAATGTCGGGGAGGTGAACACTGAAGCTTTCTTT
once,TRBJ2-3,TRBV2,TRBD1,CASSNDDRVSDTQYF,TGTGCCAGCAGCAACGATGACAGGGTTTCGGATACGCAGTATTTT
NA,TRBJ2-5,TRBV2,TRBD2,CASSERLAGVGETQYF,TGTGCCAGCAGTGAAAGGTTAGCGGGAGTCGGAGAGACCCAGTACTTC
NA,TRBJ1-4,TRBV4-3,TRBD1,CASSQETPGQGIEKLFF,TGCGCCAGCAGCCAAGAAACCCCGGGACAGGGTATAGAAAAACTGTTTTTT
NA,TRBJ1-3,TRBV25-1,NA,CASCDTGTGNTIYF,TGTGCCAGTTGTGATACAGGGACTGGAAACACCATATATTTT
NA,TRBJ1-5,TRBV4-1,NA,CASSQERQNQPQHF,TGCGCCAGCAGCCAAGAGCGGCAAAATCAGCCCCAGCATTTT
NA,TRBJ1-1,TRBV6-5,NA,CASSYGPNTEAFF,TGTGCCAGCAGTTACGGGCCGAACACTGAAGCTTTCTTT
once,TRBJ2-5,TRBV5-6,TRBD2,CASSLYEWTSGGTRETQYF,TGTGCCAGCAGCTTATATGAATGGACTAGCGGGGGGACGCGGGAGACCCAGTACTTC
NA,TRBJ1-2,TRBV4-1,NA,CASSPKVKPTHDGYTF,TGCGCCAGCAGCCCCAAAGTCAAGCCCACCCATGATGGCTACACCTTC
NA,TRBJ1-2,TRBV7-9,TRBD1,CASSEPPGQGPFGYTF,TGTGCCAGCAGCGAACCTCCGGGACAGGGTCCCTTTGGCTACACCTTC
NA,TRBJ2-1,TRBV6-4,NA,CASSYNILDDGDNEQFF,TGTGCCAGCAGTTACAATATCCTAGACGACGGGGACAATGAGCAGTTCTTC
NA,TRBJ1-4,TRBV7-2,TRBD1,CASSLGTGQGVEKLFF,TGTGCCAGCAGCTTGGGGACGGGACAGGGTGTGGAAAAACTGTTTTTT
once,TRBJ1-2,TRBV19,TRBD1,CASSIPTGGSYGYTF,TGTGCCAGTAGTATCCCGACAGGGGGGAGCTATGGCTACACCTTC
once,TRBJ1-5,TRBV19,TRBD1,CASSIEGQANQPQHF,TGTGCCAGTAGTATTGAGGGACAGGCCAATCAGCCCCAGCATTTT
NA,TRBJ1-4,TRBV5-6,NA,CASSLAWYREDGEKLFF,TGTGCCAGCAGCTTGGCATGGTACAGGGAAGACGGTGAAAAACTGTTTTTT
NA,TRBJ2-2,TRBV4-1,TRBD2,CASSPLAGENTGELFF,TGCGCCAGCAGCCCTCTAGCGGGAGAGAACACCGGGGAGCTGTTTTTT
few,TRBJ2-3,TRBV18,NA,CASSPQNTDTQYF,TGTGCCAGCTCACCCCAAAACACAGATACGCAGTATTTT
NA,TRBJ2-1,TRBV6-5,NA,CASSAYLLPYNEQFF,TGTGCCAGCAGTGCCTACCTTTTGCCCTACAATGAGCAGTTCTTC
NA,TRBJ2-7,TRBV6-5,TRBD2,CASSPGLASYEQYF,TGTGCCAGCAGTCCGGGACTAGCGAGTTACGAGCAGTACTTC
NA,TRBJ1-1,TRBV12-5,TRBD1,CASALDRAFLWDTEAFF,TGTGCTAGTGCCCTCGACAGGGCTTTCCTATGGGACACTGAAGCTTTCTTT
NA,TRBJ2-5,TRBV7-9,TRBD1,CASSSLMGDRGLQETQYF,TGTGCCAGCAGCTCCCTCATGGGGGACAGGGGGCTCCAAGAGACCCAGTACTTC
NA,TRBJ2-3,TRBV6-5,NA,CASSYRGSTDTQYF,TGTGCCAGCAGTTACAGGGGAAGCACAGATACGCAGTATTTT
NA,TRBJ2-3,TRBV29-1,TRBD1,CSAPGQSTDTQYF,TGCAGCGCCCCGGGACAGAGCACAGATACGCAGTATTTT
NA,TRBJ1-2,TRBV6-5,TRBD1,CASSYSGQVGYGYTF,TGTGCCAGCAGTTACTCGGGACAGGTCGGCTATGGCTACACCTTC
few,TRBJ1-5,TRBV6-1,TRBD1,CASSSGTGGTQPQHF,TGTGCCAGCAGTTCCGGGACAGGGGGTACTCAGCCCCAGCATTTT
NA,TRBJ2-3,TRBV9,NA,CASSPRSGDTQYF,TGTGCCAGCAGCCCGCGGTCGGGGGATACGCAGTATTTT
NA,TRBJ1-2,TRBV5-4,TRBD1,CASSFTGGGYTF,TGTGCCAGCAGCTTTACAGGGGGTGGCTACACCTTC
NA,TRBJ1-1,TRBV7-9,NA,CASSSQVLGEAFF,TGTGCCAGCAGCTCCCAGGTCCTTGGGGAAGCTTTCTTT
NA,TRBJ1-5,TRBV30,NA,CAWSSQGDQPQHF,TGTGCCTGGAGTTCACAGGGAGATCAGCCCCAGCATTTT
NA,TRBJ1-2,TRBV7-8,NA,CASSFGPGSNYGYTF,TGTGCCAGCAGCTTCGGCCCCGGGTCAAACTATGGCTACACCTTC
NA,TRBJ1-1,TRBV29-1,NA,CSVEDGFLEVTEAFF,TGCAGCGTTGAAGATGGTTTCCTGGAGGTCACTGAAGCTTTCTTT
NA,TRBJ2-7,TRBV7-8,NA,CASGGYSYEQYF,TGTGCCAGCGGGGGGTACTCCTACGAGCAGTACTTC
once,TRBJ1-1,TRBV19,NA,CASSGQMNTEAFF,TGTGCCAGTAGTGGGCAGATGAACACTGAAGCTTTCTTT
NA,TRBJ1-6,TRBV7-9,NA,CASSQDRNNSPLHF,TGTGCCAGCAGTCAAGACAGAAATAATTCACCCCTCCACTTT
NA,TRBJ2-1,TRBV4-1,NA,CASSLQAEESSYNEQFF,TGCGCCAGCAGCCTACAAGCGGAGGAGAGCTCCTACAATGAGCAGTTCTTC
once,TRBJ2-2,TRBV4-2,TRBD1,CASSQPPGTAVNTGELFF,TGTGCCAGCAGCCAACCCCCCGGGACAGCCGTGAACACCGGGGAGCTGTTTTTT
NA,TRBJ2-7,TRBV19,TRBD1,CASRQNSGTGDEQYF,TGTGCCAGTAGACAAAACTCCGGGACAGGGGACGAGCAGTACTTC